This is a list of T cell receptor beta chains from one sample in a study of long-term antiretroviral therapy in people with HIV. Profiling relied on immunoSEQ multiplex PCR, and the TCRdb table lists in-frame clones only, not all of them. The repertoire holds almost 30,000 clones, with more than 85% as singletons. The sample in question was unsorted PBMCs, obtained almost 6.6 years after starting antiretroviral therapy. The receptors shown here come from a middle-aged woman with HIV. CDR3s include the opening cysteine and the closing phenylalanine or tryptophan. A D gene is named only where the DNA matches it firmly. Clone size is given for some rows only: seen once, a few or many times, or a class if the clone is expanded.

clone_size	d_call	v_call	j_call	cdr3_aa	cdr3_nt
NA	NA	TRBV28	TRBJ1-2	CASSLNRSGYTF	TGTGCCAGCAGTTTAAATCGCTCAGGCTACACCTTC
NA	TRBD1	TRBV5-1	TRBJ1-2	CASSPTGYGYTF	TGCGCCAGCAGCCCGACAGGGTATGGCTACACCTTC
NA	TRBD2	TRBV19	TRBJ2-5	CATGGQETQYF	TGTGCCACCGGGGGGCAAGAGACCCAGTACTTC
NA	TRBD1	TRBV27	TRBJ2-7	CASRPGGVSEQYF	TGTGCCAGCAGGCCAGGGGGCGTTTCCGAGCAGTACTTC
NA	TRBD1	TRBV7-6	TRBJ2-3	CASSFGQGAPRDTQYF	TGTGCCAGCAGCTTTGGACAGGGGGCTCCCCGGGATACGCAGTATTTT
NA	NA	TRBV14	TRBJ1-2	CASSPGYGYTF	TGTGCCAGCAGCCCCGGCTATGGCTACACCTTC
NA	TRBD1	TRBV6-5	TRBJ2-2	CASSYRQGSFGELFF	TGTGCCAGCAGTTACCGACAGGGGAGTTTCGGGGAGCTGTTTTTT
NA	NA	TRBV28	TRBJ1-4	CASSWDITNEKLFF	TGTGCCAGCAGCTGGGACATAACTAATGAAAAACTGTTTTTT
NA	NA	TRBV25-1	TRBJ1-2	CASSGPRGGSNYGYTF	TGTGCCAGCAGTGGACCCCGTGGGGGATCTAACTATGGCTACACCTTC
NA	NA	TRBV10-3	TRBJ2-7	CAISSTSYEQYF	TGTGCCATCAGTTCGACAAGTTACGAGCAGTACTTC
NA	NA	TRBV15	TRBJ1-4	CATSRDVQANEKLFF	TGTGCCACCAGCAGAGATGTACAGGCCAATGAAAAACTGTTTTTT
NA	TRBD1	TRBV27	TRBJ1-5	CASSSQGQALRPQHF	TGTGCCAGCAGTTCCCAGGGACAGGCCCTTCGGCCCCAGCATTTT
NA	NA	TRBV5-4	TRBJ2-7	CASSGGTSSYEQYF	TGTGCCAGCAGCGGCGGGACATCCTCCTACGAGCAGTACTTC
NA	NA	TRBV27	TRBJ1-2	CASSLRRQGGYGYTF	TGTGCCAGCAGTTTAAGGCGGCAGGGCGGCTATGGCTACACCTTC
NA	NA	TRBV30	TRBJ2-7	CALVRSYEQYF	TGTGCCCTTGTGAGGTCCTACGAGCAGTACTTC
NA	NA	TRBV15	TRBJ1-1	CATSRDGGGGEAFF	TGTGCCACCAGCAGAGACGGGGGAGGCGGTGAAGCTTTCTTT
NA	TRBD1	TRBV7-9	TRBJ1-2	CASRGQGEGYGYTF	TGTGCCAGCAGGGGACAGGGGGAGGGATATGGCTACACCTTC
NA	NA	TRBV2	TRBJ1-2	CASGGGVASTNYGYTF	TGTGCCAGCGGCGGAGGGGTCGCCTCGACCAACTATGGCTACACCTTC
NA	TRBD1	TRBV4-2	TRBJ1-2	CASSIPRTGKDGYTF	TGTGCCAGCAGCATTCCTAGGACAGGGAAGGATGGCTACACCTTC
NA	NA	TRBV30	TRBJ1-5	CAWSVLGEQPQHF	TGTGCCTGGAGTGTACTGGGGGAACAGCCCCAGCATTTT
NA	NA	TRBV7-2	TRBJ2-3	CASSPRPIRGLQYF	TGTGCCAGCAGCCCAAGGCCTATTCGCGGACTTCAGTATTTT
NA	TRBD1	TRBV6-1	TRBJ1-1	CASSGQVEAFF	TGTGCCAGCAGCGGACAGGTCGAAGCTTTCTTT
NA	NA	TRBV30	TRBJ1-2	CAWTASNYGYTF	TGTGCCTGGACTGCTTCTAACTATGGCTACACCTTC
NA	NA	TRBV4-3	TRBJ1-2	CASSQVPGISYGYTF	TGCGCCAGCAGCCAAGTTCCAGGGATCAGTTATGGCTACACCTTC
NA	TRBD1	TRBV5-6	TRBJ1-2	CASSLGRQGSGYTF	TGTGCCAGCAGCTTGGGTCGACAGGGTTCTGGCTACACCTTC
NA	NA	TRBV27	TRBJ2-3	CASSPWTPDTQYF	TGTGCCAGCAGTCCCTGGACGCCAGATACGCAGTATTTT
NA	NA	TRBV2	TRBJ2-5	CASRGGGPRETQYF	TGTGCCAGCAGAGGGGGGGGTCCCAGGGAGACCCAGTACTTC
NA	NA	TRBV7-2	TRBJ2-5	CASSWGDSVQETQYF	TGTGCCAGCAGCTGGGGGGACAGCGTTCAAGAGACCCAGTACTTC
NA	NA	TRBV30	TRBJ2-2	CAWSVDGGELFF	TGTGCCTGGAGTGTAGATGGCGGGGAGCTGTTTTTT
once	TRBD2	TRBV9	TRBJ2-1	CASSVSGGDYNEQFF	TGTGCCAGCAGCGTTAGCGGGGGCGATTACAATGAGCAGTTCTTC
NA	TRBD2	TRBV4-1	TRBJ2-3	CASGSSGGETDTQYF	TGCGCCAGCGGGAGTAGCGGGGGGGAGACAGATACGCAGTATTTT
once	NA	TRBV7-2	TRBJ1-2	CASSLAAGAGYGYTF	TGTGCCAGCAGCTTAGCCGCTGGGGCAGGCTATGGCTACACCTTC
NA	NA	TRBV5-8	TRBJ1-5	CASSAAGTKNQPQHF	TGTGCCAGCAGCGCTGCTGGGACGAAAAATCAGCCCCAGCATTTT
NA	NA	TRBV5-1	TRBJ2-2	CASSSGRGGTGELFF	TGCGCCAGCAGCTCGGGACGGGGAGGCACCGGGGAGCTGTTTTTT
NA	NA	TRBV6-6	TRBJ1-1	CASRIESNTEAFF	TGTGCCAGCAGGATAGAGTCGAACACTGAAGCTTTCTTT
NA	NA	TRBV15	TRBJ2-3	CATSLGGRGSTDTQYF	TGTGCCACCAGCCTCGGGGGCCGGGGGTCCACAGATACGCAGTATTTT
NA	NA	TRBV30	TRBJ1-5	CAWSASAGSQPQHF	TGTGCCTGGAGTGCTTCGGCAGGGTCTCAGCCCCAGCATTTT
NA	NA	TRBV27	TRBJ1-2	CASSFQMGLSNYGYTF	TGTGCCAGCAGTTTTCAAATGGGGCTTTCTAACTATGGCTACACCTTC
NA	NA	TRBV2	TRBJ1-1	CASRATGTSSEAFF	TGTGCCAGCAGGGCAACCGGGACGTCCTCTGAAGCTTTCTTT
NA	NA	TRBV2	TRBJ1-1	CASRALNTEAFF	TGTGCCAGCAGGGCTTTGAACACTGAAGCTTTCTTT
NA	TRBD1	TRBV4-3	TRBJ2-1	CASSHRQGVNEQFF	TGCGCCAGCAGCCATCGACAGGGGGTAAATGAGCAGTTCTTC
NA	NA	TRBV9	TRBJ2-1	CASSAGTEHNEQFF	TGTGCCAGCAGCGCGGGGACGGAACACAATGAGCAGTTCTTC
NA	NA	TRBV7-2	TRBJ1-1	CASSLGDPMNTEAFF	TGTGCCAGCAGCTTAGGAGATCCCATGAACACTGAAGCTTTCTTT
NA	NA	TRBV19	TRBJ1-2	CASSPADYGYTF	TGTGCCAGTAGTCCGGCGGACTATGGCTACACCTTC
NA	NA	TRBV11-2	TRBJ1-4	CASSDPMGLEKLFF	TGTGCCAGCAGCGACCCAATGGGTCTTGAAAAACTGTTTTTT
NA	NA	TRBV7-9	TRBJ1-2	CASSFGSVNYGYTF	TGTGCCAGCAGCTTCGGTAGCGTTAACTATGGCTACACCTTC
NA	TRBD1	TRBV7-9	TRBJ1-6	CASSSPGQGGSPLHF	TGTGCCAGCAGCTCACCGGGACAGGGTGGTTCACCCCTCCACTTT
NA	NA	TRBV5-8	TRBJ2-1	CASSLGTLSYNEQFF	TGTGCCAGCAGCTTGGGGACACTCTCCTACAATGAGCAGTTCTTC
NA	NA	TRBV6-1	TRBJ1-2	CASSEGLGGNYGYTF	TGTGCCAGCAGTGAAGGGTTAGGCGGGAACTATGGCTACACCTTC
NA	TRBD1	TRBV10-3	TRBJ2-3	CAISEPTGGNADTQYF	TGTGCCATCAGTGAGCCGACAGGGGGCAACGCAGATACGCAGTATTTT
NA	NA	TRBV27	TRBJ2-2	CASRPQSSLGSRGTGELFF	TGTGCCAGCAGACCCCAAAGTTCACTGGGCAGCCGAGGAACCGGGGAGCTGTTTTTT
NA	TRBD1	TRBV18	TRBJ1-2	CASSPLRTGDRDGYTF	TGTGCCAGCTCACCACTAAGGACAGGGGATCGGGATGGCTACACCTTC
NA	TRBD1	TRBV5-5	TRBJ1-4	CASSLDRGREKLFF	TGTGCCAGCAGCTTGGACAGGGGGCGAGAAAAACTGTTTTTT
NA	TRBD1	TRBV15	TRBJ1-5	CATSRNFHRGPSNQPQHF	TGTGCCACCAGCAGAAATTTTCACAGGGGGCCCAGCAATCAGCCCCAGCATTTT
NA	NA	TRBV10-1	TRBJ2-7	CASKADEQYF	TGCGCCAGCAAAGCGGACGAGCAGTACTTC
NA	TRBD1	TRBV6-5	TRBJ1-2	CAYRDRGLGYGYTF	TGTGCCTACCGGGACAGGGGGCTCGGCTATGGCTACACCTTC
NA	NA	TRBV18	TRBJ1-5	CASSPPQGVGNQPQHF	TGTGCCAGCTCACCACCACAGGGAGTCGGCAATCAGCCCCAGCATTTT
NA	NA	TRBV25-1	TRBJ2-5	CASSESHRVEETQYF	TGTGCCAGCAGTGAATCCCACAGGGTAGAAGAGACCCAGTACTTC
NA	TRBD1	TRBV7-2	TRBJ1-1	CASSLDSTGLMNTEAFF	TGTGCCAGCAGCTTAGATTCGACAGGGCTAATGAACACTGAAGCTTTCTTT